This passage covers 32 T cell receptor beta chains from one sample sequenced in a study of cytomegalovirus exposure and HLA in healthy donors. Vbeta (60) and Jbeta (13) primers were used in the PCR. The table came from immunoSEQ multiplex PCR; TCRdb's copy has only in-frame clones and leaves some out. The sample shows 250,000 to 350,000 clones, 80% of them seen only once. Sequences were obtained from PBMCs. All receptors come from a girl aged 2 to 10 in good health and CMV-seronegative.

The chain is built from TRBV10-1 and TRBJ1-5; 7 nucleotides line up with TRBD1. Trimming removed 7 bases from V and 1 base from J; junction bases left unmatched: 13. The CDR3 has 17 residues. Germline-derived CDR1 and CDR2 are WNHNN and SYGVQD (reference sequence). CDR3 nucleotide sequence: TGCGCCAGCACTCGGTTAAGGACAGGTAAGAGCAATCAGCCCCAGCATTTT. Amino acid sequence: CASTRLRTGKSNQPQHF.

This clone was counted only a few times. The chain joins TRBV5-1 to TRBJ2-3; 7 nucleotides align to TRBD1. The CDR3 runs to 17 residues. Germline V gives CDR1 SGHRS, CDR2 YFSETQ. V shed 3 bases and J 4 bases; nucleotides not matched to a gene: 14. CDR3 nucleotide sequence: TGCGCCAGCAGCTCAGGACAGGAGTCCTTCTTTTCAGATACGCAGTATTTT. It encodes CASSSGQESFFSDTQYF.

The chain couples TRBV11-1 to TRBJ2-2; TRBD1 matches at 7 bases. The germline CDR1 and CDR2 sequences are SGHAT and FQDESV (reference sequence). The CDR3 sequence is 15 residues long. V was pared by 5 bases and J by 6 bases, with 9 bases of the junction left unmatched. The CDR3 spells CASSNGQDRPGELFF. The CDR3 DNA reads TGTGCCAGCAGCAACGGACAGGACCGACCCGGGGAGCTGTTTTTT.

This clone was detected only once. This chain uses TRBV7-7 with TRBJ2-5, with 14 bases fitting TRBD2. Germline V gives CDR1 SSHAT, CDR2 FNYEAQ (reference sequence). The CDR3 totals 21 residues. V was pared by 4 bases and J by 5 bases, with 21 bases of the junction left unmatched. This CDR3 is CASSSRGTSGGIFLPRETQYF. The CDR3 DNA is TGTGCCAGCAGCTCCCGGGGGACTAGCGGGGGCATTTTTCTCCCCCGGGAGACCCAGTACTTC.

The chain employs TRBV5-6 and TRBJ1-1; D is possibly TRBD1 (5 bases). The CDR3 totals 15 residues. Germline V gene sequence: CDR1 SGHDT, CDR2 YYEEEE. Trimming took 2 bases from V and 1 from J, leaving 12 bases between them. CDR3 residues: CASSFVPRENTEAFF. In DNA form, the CDR3 reads TGTGCCAGCAGCTTTGTGCCCAGGGAGAACACTGAAGCTTTCTTT.

A word on this clone: Mismatch with germline at one junction end may stem from a read error. The V call is TRBV6-1, the J call TRBJ1-1; D is unresolved. Germline loops: CDR1 MNHNS, CDR2 SASEGT. The CDR3 length is 15 residues. CDR3 sequence reads: CAGSEFSWRNTEAFF. The CDR3 coding sequence is TGTGCCGGCAGTGAATTTTCGTGGAGGAACACTGAAGCTTTCTTT.

CDR3 coding DNA: TGTGCCAGCAGCTCCCGACAGGGGTACCAAGAGACCCAGTACTTC. Protein sequence: CASSSRQGYQETQYF. The J gene is TRBJ2-5, the V gene TRBV9; 8 positions agree with TRBD1. CDR1 is SGDLS, CDR2 YYNGEE, per germline. V was pared by 4 bases and J by 0 bases, with 5 bases of the junction left unmatched. The CDR3 totals 15 residues.

The V gene is TRBV7-8, the J gene TRBJ2-1, with no clear D. Germline lookup yields CDR1 SGHVS and CDR2 FQNEAQ. V shed 0 bases and J shed 8 bases, with 20 bases lying between them. CDR3 length: 17 amino acids. The CDR3 DNA reads TGTGCCAGCAGCTTAGCTAGGTCCACCCAGTATGCGGATGAGCAGTTCTTC. This codes for CASSLARSTQYADEQFF.

This chain connects TRBV19 to TRBJ1-2; 8 nucleotides match TRBD1. CDR1 and CDR2 from the germline V gene are LNHDA and SQIVND (reference sequence). V lost 6 bases and J lost 4; bases outside the gene matches: 10. The CDR3 has 15 amino acids. CDR3 sequence reads: CASSPGTGLSYGYTF. The DNA of the CDR3 is TGTGCCAGTAGCCCGGGGACAGGACTAAGCTATGGCTACACCTTC. Together with reference TRBV19 and TRBJ1-2, the CDR3 gives the full variable domain: DGGITQSPKYLFRKEGQNVTLSCEQNLNHDAMYWYRQDPGQGLRLIYYSQIVNDFQKGDIAEGYSVSREKKESFPLTVTSAQKNPTAFYLCASSPGTGLSYGYTFGSGTRLTVV.

This CDR3 reads CASSSTTGAAGEKLFF. CDR3 nucleotides: TGTGCCAGCAGCTCAACGACAGGGGCGGCAGGGGAAAAACTGTTTTTT. The rearrangement links TRBV7-9 to TRBJ1-4, with 8 bases that match TRBD1. J was trimmed by 8 bases and V by 4 bases; bases with no gene match: 12. The length of the CDR3 is 16 residues. Germline CDR1 SEHNR, CDR2 FQNEAQ (reference sequence).

The chain couples TRBV5-1 to TRBJ2-5; TRBD1 might be the D (6 bases). Trimming took off 7 bases at V and 0 bases at J, with 16 bases between the two ends. The germline gives CDR1 SGHRS, CDR2 YFSETQ. CDR3 length: 15 residues. CDR3 amino acids: CASLQGPRYQETQYF. CDR3 bases: TGCGCCAGCCTTCAGGGGCCCAGGTACCAAGAGACCCAGTACTTC.

The J gene is TRBJ1-2, the V gene TRBV6-6; TRBD1 aligns across 7 bases. Germline V CDR1 and CDR2: MNHNY, SVGAGI (reference sequence). This CDR3 has 15 amino acids. V was clipped by 4 bases and J by 4 bases; unmatched bases: 9. The CDR3 loop is CASSFRRDRVYGYTF. As DNA, the CDR3 is TGTGCCAGCAGTTTTCGTCGCGACAGGGTCTATGGCTACACCTTC.

For this clone: The same CDR3 is also encoded by other DNA sequences in this sample. The gene calls are TRBV2 and TRBJ1-2; possible D gene TRBD1, 5 bases. Germline loops: CDR1 SNHLY, CDR2 FYNNEI. Deletions cut 4 bases from V and 8 bases from J, with 23 bases between. This CDR3 spans 16 amino acids. The CDR3 DNA sequence: TGTGCCAGCAGTGGGGGGACCGGACGGACTATCTTCGGCTACACCTTC. Translated: CASSGGTGRTIFGYTF.

The chain has TRBV6-5 and TRBJ2-7, with 10 bases identical to TRBD1. The CDR3 consists of 15 residues. J lost 4 bases, V lost 3 bases, and 6 bases had no gene match. Per the germline V gene, CDR1 is MNHEY and CDR2 is SVGAGI. The chain's CDR3 is CASSYSDRGRYEQYF. In DNA form, the CDR3 reads TGTGCCAGCAGTTATTCCGACAGGGGGCGATACGAGCAGTACTTC.

The rearrangement uses TRBV28 and TRBJ2-7; 10 bases are a match to TRBD1. This CDR3 is 15 amino acids long. Germline CDR1 reads MDHEN; CDR2 reads SYDVKM. Trimming removed 6 bases from V and 3 bases from J; junction bases left unmatched: 8. As DNA, the CDR3 is TGTGCCAGCAGCACGACCGGGACAGGGGTCTACGAGCAGTACTTC. It specifies CASSTTGTGVYEQYF.

This chain uses TRBV7-9 with TRBJ2-7; TRBD2 matches at 15 bases. The CDR3 is 19 amino acids. CDR1 is SEHNR and CDR2 is FQNEAQ in the germline V gene (reference sequence). Trimming at V came to 8 bases and at J to 0 bases, leaving 14 bases not matched to a gene. The CDR3 is CASGPTSGTSGRPSYEQYF. The DNA of the CDR3 is TGTGCCAGCGGACCGACTTCTGGGACTAGCGGGAGGCCCTCCTACGAGCAGTACTTC. Variable domain in full (rest from reference TRBV7-9 and TRBJ2-7): DTGVSQNPRHKITKRGQNVTFRCDPISEHNRLYWYRQTLGQGPEFLTYFQNEAQLEKSRLLSDRFSAERPKGSFSTLEIQRTEQGDSAMYLCASGPTSGTSGRPSYEQYFGPGTRLTVT.

The chain is built from TRBV28 and TRBJ1-4; the D gene is possibly TRBD1 (5 bases). V was clipped by 3 bases and J by 8 bases, with 13 bases between them. The germline gives CDR1 MDHEN, CDR2 SYDVKM. This CDR3 region has 14 residues. This CDR3 is CASSLGQGKEKLFF. CDR3 nucleotides: TGTGCCAGCAGTTTGGGGCAGGGAAAAGAAAAACTGTTTTTT.

The V and J genes are TRBV5-6 and TRBJ1-1; 9 bases agree with TRBD1. The length of the CDR3 is 18 residues. V gave up 4 bases and J gave up 4 bases; unmatched junction bases: 17. CDR1 is SGHDT, CDR2 YYEEEE, per germline. CDR3 nucleotide sequence: TGTGCCAGCAGCCCAGGGACAGGGAGTCAGATTTTCAGCACTGAAGCTTTCTTT. It is translated as CASSPGTGSQIFSTEAFF.

The rearrangement links TRBV18 to TRBJ2-1; TRBD2 agrees at 11 bases. This CDR3 has 15 amino acids. The trim removed 6 bases at V and 3 bases at J, leaving 4 bases unmatched. From germline, CDR1 is KGHSH and CDR2 LQKENI. CDR3: CASSPGLADYNEQFF. DNA for the CDR3: TGTGCCAGCTCCCCGGGACTAGCGGACTACAATGAGCAGTTCTTC.

In its sample, this clone was seen once. The V call is TRBV28, the J call TRBJ2-7, with 8 bases matching TRBD1. V shed 3 bases and J 7 bases; nucleotides not matched to a gene: 8. The CDR3 loop spans 14 amino acids. Germline CDR1 is MDHEN and CDR2 is SYDVKM. DNA of the CDR3: TGTGCCAGCAGTTTCGGACAGGGTCTGGGGGAGCAGTACTTC. It specifies CASSFGQGLGEQYF.

The chain couples TRBV10-3 to TRBJ1-1; D is uncertain. The CDR3 sequence is 13 residues long. Germline CDR1 and CDR2: ENHRY and SYGVKD. V lost 8 bases, J lost 4 bases, and 14 bases lay in between. The chain's CDR3 is CAIAPGRSTEAFF. The DNA for the CDR3 is TGTGCCATCGCCCCAGGTAGATCCACTGAAGCTTTCTTT.

A note on this clone: Other DNA sequences from this sample encode an identical CDR3 as well. The gene calls are TRBV6-4 and TRBJ2-1; TRBD2 aligns across 8 bases. Trimming took 0 bases from V and 2 from J; bases not matched to a gene: 0. The CDR3 has 15 amino acids. Per germline, CDR1 MRHNA and CDR2 SNTAGT. The CDR3 region is CASSDSAGAYNEQFF. CDR3 bases: TGTGCCAGCAGTGACTCAGCGGGAGCCTACAATGAGCAGTTCTTC.

This chain connects TRBV2 to TRBJ2-2; D may be TRBD2 (5 bases). The germline CDR1 and CDR2 sequences are SNHLY and FYNNEI. This CDR3 is 15 amino acids long. Trimming took off 5 bases at V and 1 base at J, with 11 bases between the two ends. CDR3: CASSRSGLNTGELFF. CDR3 nucleotide sequence: TGTGCCAGCAGTAGAAGCGGTCTGAACACCGGGGAGCTGTTTTTT.

The chain employs TRBV19 and TRBJ1-5, with a tentative D call TRBD1 (6 bases). The V end was cut by 7 bases, the J end by 2 bases, with 18 bases between. Germline V lookup: CDR1 LNHDA, CDR2 SQIVND (reference sequence). The CDR3 has 16 amino acids. For the CDR3, the DNA is TGTGCCAGTACAACTCTCCCAGGGGTCCGCAATCAGCCCCAGCATTTT. This gives the protein CASTTLPGVRNQPQHF.

CDR3 amino acids: CASSAPGGLYSGPEKLFF. The DNA for the CDR3 is TGTGCCAGTAGTGCCCCAGGGGGCCTTTATTCTGGCCCTGAAAAACTGTTTTTT. This chain joins TRBV19 and TRBJ1-4; 8 bases align to TRBD1. Germline values: CDR1 LNHDA, CDR2 SQIVND (reference sequence). The CDR3 is 18 amino acids. V lost 5 bases, J lost 7 bases, and 18 bases stayed unmatched. Full variable domain (remainder filled in from reference TRBV19 and TRBJ1-4): DGGITQSPKYLFRKEGQNVTLSCEQNLNHDAMYWYRQDPGQGLRLIYYSQIVNDFQKGDIAEGYSVSREKKESFPLTVTSAQKNPTAFYLCASSAPGGLYSGPEKLFFGSGTQLSVL.

This chain connects TRBV27 to TRBJ2-7; D gene uncertain. Germline CDR1 MNHEY, CDR2 SMNVEV (reference sequence). Trimming removed 4 bases from V and 6 bases from J, with 16 bases in between. CDR3 length: 14 residues. The CDR3 region is CASSSVGSSPEQYF. The CDR3 DNA is TGTGCCAGCAGTTCTGTGGGTAGTAGCCCCGAGCAGTACTTC.

The rearrangement links TRBV7-9 to TRBJ1-6; the D is unclear. V lost 6 bases and J 7 bases, leaving 10 bases between the germline ends. CDR1 SEHNR and CDR2 FQNEAQ come from the germline V gene (reference sequence). This CDR3 is built from 13 residues. In nucleotides, the CDR3 is TGTGCCAGCAGGGGCCCCATCAATTCACCCCTCCACTTT. Protein product: CASRGPINSPLHF.

The genes are TRBV27 and TRBJ1-1; the D is unclear. CDR3 length: 13 residues. V shed 3 bases and J shed 1 base, with 6 bases lying between them. From germline, CDR1 is MNHEY and CDR2 SMNVEV (reference sequence). The CDR3 here is CASSFSANTEAFF. The CDR3 DNA follows: TGTGCCAGCAGTTTCAGCGCGAACACTGAAGCTTTCTTT.

This clone was counted between two and nine times. V is TRBV30 and J is TRBJ2-7; perhaps TRBD1 as D (5 bases). V was cut by 7 bases and J by 5 bases, with 15 bases left in between. Germline CDR1 is GTSNPN and CDR2 is SVGIG (reference sequence). This CDR3 is 12 amino acids long. CDR3 amino acids: CASDQGYHEQYF. The CDR3 bases are TGTGCCTCGGACCAGGGCTATCACGAGCAGTACTTC.

The rearrangement links TRBV5-1 to TRBJ1-1, with unresolved D. Trimming took 6 bases from V and 3 from J, leaving 24 bases between them. Germline values: CDR1 SGHRS, CDR2 YFSETQ. The CDR3 runs 17 residues. CDR3 coding DNA: TGCGCCAGCAAGAATTCGACCATCGGGGAAAAGTACACTGAAGCTTTCTTT. Translated: CASKNSTIGEKYTEAFF.

The V call is TRBV7-9, the J call TRBJ2-5; no reliable D call. The CDR3 has 11 amino acids. CDR1 is SEHNR, CDR2 FQNEAQ, per germline (reference sequence). Trimming shortened V by 5 bases and J by 3 bases, and 4 bases separated the two germline ends. The CDR3 DNA reads as TGTGCCAGCAGCGCTAAAGAGACCCAGTACTTC. Translation: CASSAKETQYF.

The chain carries TRBV6-5 and TRBJ2-1; D remains ambiguous. CDR1 MNHEY and CDR2 SVGAGI come from the germline V gene. V was cut by 5 bases and J by 9 bases, with 14 bases left in between. The CDR3 is 13 residues long. DNA of the CDR3: TGTGCCAGCAGTGAAGCCGCGTCGGGTGAGCAGTTCTTC. It translates to CASSEAASGEQFF.